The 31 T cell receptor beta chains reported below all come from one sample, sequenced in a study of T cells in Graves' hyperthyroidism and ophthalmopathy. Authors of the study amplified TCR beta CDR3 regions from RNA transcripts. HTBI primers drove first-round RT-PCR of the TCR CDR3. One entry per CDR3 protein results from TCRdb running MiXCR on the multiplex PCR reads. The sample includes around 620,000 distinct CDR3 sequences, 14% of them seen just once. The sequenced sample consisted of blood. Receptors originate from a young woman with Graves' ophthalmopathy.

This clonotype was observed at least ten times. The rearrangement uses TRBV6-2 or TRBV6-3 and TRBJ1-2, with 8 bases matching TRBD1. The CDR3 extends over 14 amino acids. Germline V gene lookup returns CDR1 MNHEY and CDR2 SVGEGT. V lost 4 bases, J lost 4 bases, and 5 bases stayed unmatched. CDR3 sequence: CASSSGQGIYGYTF. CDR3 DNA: TGTGCCAGCAGTTCTGGACAGGGAATCTATGGCTACACCTTC.

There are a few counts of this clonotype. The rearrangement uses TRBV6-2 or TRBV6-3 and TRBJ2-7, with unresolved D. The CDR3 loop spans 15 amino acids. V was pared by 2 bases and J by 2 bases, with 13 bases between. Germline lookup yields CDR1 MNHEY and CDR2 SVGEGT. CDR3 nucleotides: TGTGCCAGCAGTTACCCCGGCAGAGGAGCCTACGAGCAGTACTTC. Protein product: CASSYPGRGAYEQYF.

CDR3 loop: CASTLGQGASGYTF. Written as DNA, the CDR3 is TGTGCCAGCACTTTGGGACAGGGGGCGAGTGGCTACACCTTC. The rearrangement links TRBV12-3 or TRBV12-4 to TRBJ1-2; 12 nucleotides agree with TRBD1. The length of the CDR3 is 14 residues. The J segment lost 7 bases and the V segment lost 7 bases, leaving 7 bases of the junction unmatched.

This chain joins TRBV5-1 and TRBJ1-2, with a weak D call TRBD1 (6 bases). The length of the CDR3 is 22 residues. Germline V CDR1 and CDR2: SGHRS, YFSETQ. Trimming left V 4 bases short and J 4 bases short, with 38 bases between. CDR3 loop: CASSPESTQRIKGGPVCYGYTF. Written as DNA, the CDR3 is TGCGCCAGCAGCCCAGAGAGCACGCAGAGAATTAAGGGGGGCCCGGTCTGCTATGGCTACACCTTC.

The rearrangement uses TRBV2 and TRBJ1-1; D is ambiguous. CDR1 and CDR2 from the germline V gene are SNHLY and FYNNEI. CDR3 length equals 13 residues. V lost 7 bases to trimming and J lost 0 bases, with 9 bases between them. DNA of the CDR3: TGTGCCAGCATTACAGAGATGAACACTGAAGCTTTCTTT. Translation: CASITEMNTEAFF.

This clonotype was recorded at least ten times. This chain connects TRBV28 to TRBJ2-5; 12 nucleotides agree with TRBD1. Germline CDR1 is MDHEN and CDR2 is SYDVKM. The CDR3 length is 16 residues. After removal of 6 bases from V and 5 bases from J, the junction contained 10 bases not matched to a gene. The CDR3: CASSLRGQGAWETQYF. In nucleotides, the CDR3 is TGTGCCAGCAGCCTGAGGGGACAGGGGGCCTGGGAGACCCAGTACTTC.

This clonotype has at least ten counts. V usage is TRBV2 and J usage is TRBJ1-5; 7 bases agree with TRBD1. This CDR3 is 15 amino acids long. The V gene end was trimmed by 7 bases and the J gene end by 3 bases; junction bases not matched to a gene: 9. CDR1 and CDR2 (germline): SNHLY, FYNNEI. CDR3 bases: TGTGCCAGCACCCCGGGCAGGGGGGACAATCAGCCCCAGCATTTT. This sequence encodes CASTPGRGDNQPQHF.

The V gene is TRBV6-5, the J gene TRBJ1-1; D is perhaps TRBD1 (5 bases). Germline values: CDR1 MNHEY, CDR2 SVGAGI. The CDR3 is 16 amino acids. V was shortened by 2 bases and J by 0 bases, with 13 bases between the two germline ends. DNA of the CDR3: TGTGCCAGCAGTTACATCTGGGGGGGTCTGAACACTGAAGCTTTCTTT. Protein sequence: CASSYIWGGLNTEAFF.

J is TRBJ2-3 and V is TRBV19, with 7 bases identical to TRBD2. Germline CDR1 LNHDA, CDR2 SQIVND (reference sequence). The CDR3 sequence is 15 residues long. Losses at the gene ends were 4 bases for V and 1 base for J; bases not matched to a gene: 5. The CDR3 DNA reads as TGTGCCAGTAGTAGGGGGAGGGTGGGCACAGATACGCAGTATTTT. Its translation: CASSRGRVGTDTQYF.

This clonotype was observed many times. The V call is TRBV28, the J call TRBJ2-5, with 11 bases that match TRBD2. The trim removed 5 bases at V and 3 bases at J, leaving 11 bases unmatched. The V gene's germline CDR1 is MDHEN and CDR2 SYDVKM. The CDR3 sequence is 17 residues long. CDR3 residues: CASSPLAGGLGEETQYF. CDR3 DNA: TGTGCCAGCAGTCCTCTAGCGGGAGGATTAGGGGAAGAGACCCAGTACTTC. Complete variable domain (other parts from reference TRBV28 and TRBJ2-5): DVKVTQSSRYLVKRTGEKVFLECVQDMDHENMFWYRQDPGLGLRLIYFSYDVKMKEKGDIPEGYSVSREKKERFSLILESASTNQTSMYLCASSPLAGGLGEETQYFGPGTRLLVL.

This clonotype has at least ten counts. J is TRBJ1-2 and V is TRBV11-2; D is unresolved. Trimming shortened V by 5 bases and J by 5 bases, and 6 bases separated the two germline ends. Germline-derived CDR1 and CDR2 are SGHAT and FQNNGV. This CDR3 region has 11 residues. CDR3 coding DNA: TGTGCCAGCAGCCCAGGTTATGGCTACACCTTC. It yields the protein CASSPGYGYTF.

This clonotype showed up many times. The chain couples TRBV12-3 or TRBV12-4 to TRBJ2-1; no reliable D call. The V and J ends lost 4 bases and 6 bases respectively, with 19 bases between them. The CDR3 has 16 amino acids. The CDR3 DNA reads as TGTGCCAGCAGTTCCCACAGCGCCCGGGCAGGCAATGAGCAGTTCTTC. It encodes CASSSHSARAGNEQFF.

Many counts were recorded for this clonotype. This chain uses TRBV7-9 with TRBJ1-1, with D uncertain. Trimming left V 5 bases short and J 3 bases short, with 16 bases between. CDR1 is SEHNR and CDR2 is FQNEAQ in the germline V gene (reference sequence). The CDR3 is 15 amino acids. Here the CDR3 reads CASSLIREKDTEAFF. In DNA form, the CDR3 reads TGTGCCAGCAGCCTGATTAGGGAGAAGGACACTGAAGCTTTCTTT.

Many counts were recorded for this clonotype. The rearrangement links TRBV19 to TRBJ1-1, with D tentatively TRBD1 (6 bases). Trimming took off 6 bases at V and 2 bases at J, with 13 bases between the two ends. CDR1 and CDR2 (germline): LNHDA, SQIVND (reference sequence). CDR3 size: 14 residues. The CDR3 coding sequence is TGTGCCAGTAGACCACAGGGAGTTAACACTGAAGCTTTCTTT. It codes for CASRPQGVNTEAFF.

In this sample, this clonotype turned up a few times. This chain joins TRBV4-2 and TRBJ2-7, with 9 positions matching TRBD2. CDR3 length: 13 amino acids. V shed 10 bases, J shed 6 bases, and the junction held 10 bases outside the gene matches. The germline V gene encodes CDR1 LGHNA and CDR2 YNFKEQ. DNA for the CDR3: TGTGCCACCGTAGCGGGAGCAGGCGGCGAGCAGTACTTC. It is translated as CATVAGAGGEQYF.

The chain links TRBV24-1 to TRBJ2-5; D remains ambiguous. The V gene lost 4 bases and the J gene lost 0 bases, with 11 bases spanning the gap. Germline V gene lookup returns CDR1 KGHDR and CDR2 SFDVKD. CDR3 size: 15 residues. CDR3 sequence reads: CATSDRGYHQETQYF. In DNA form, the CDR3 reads TGTGCCACCAGTGACCGCGGTTACCACCAAGAGACCCAGTACTTC.

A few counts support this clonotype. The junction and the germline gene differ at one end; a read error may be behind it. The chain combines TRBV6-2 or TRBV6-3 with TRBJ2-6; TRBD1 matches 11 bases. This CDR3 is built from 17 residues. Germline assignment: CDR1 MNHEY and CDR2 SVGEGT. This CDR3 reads CASSRGTGGTGANVLIF. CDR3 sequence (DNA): TGTGCCAGCAGTCGGGGGACAGGGGGTACTGGGGCCAACGTCCTGATTTTC.

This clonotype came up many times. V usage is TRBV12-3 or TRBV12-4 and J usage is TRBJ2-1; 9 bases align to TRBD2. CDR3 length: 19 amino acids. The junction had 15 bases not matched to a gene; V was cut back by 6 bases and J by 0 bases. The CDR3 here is CASRGMAGGLHSSYNEQFF. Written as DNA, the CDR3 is TGTGCCAGCAGAGGCATGGCGGGAGGGCTCCATAGCTCCTACAATGAGCAGTTCTTC.

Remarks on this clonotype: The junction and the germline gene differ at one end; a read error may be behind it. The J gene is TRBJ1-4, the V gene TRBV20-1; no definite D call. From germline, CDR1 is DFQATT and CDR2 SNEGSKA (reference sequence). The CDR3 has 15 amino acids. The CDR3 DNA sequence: TGCAGTGCTAGAGTAGGGATTTCGTCTAATAAAAAACTGTTTTTT. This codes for CSARVGISSNKKLFF.

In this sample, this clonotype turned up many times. CDR3 in DNA: TGCAGTGCTAGAGACCCGGCGGAACATTACGAGCAGTACTTC. Amino acid sequence: CSARDPAEHYEQYF. The chain is built from TRBV20-1 and TRBJ2-7; D remains unclear. This CDR3 is 14 amino acids long. Per germline, CDR1 DFQATT and CDR2 SNEGSKA (reference sequence). V lost 0 bases and J lost 4, with 13 bases in between.

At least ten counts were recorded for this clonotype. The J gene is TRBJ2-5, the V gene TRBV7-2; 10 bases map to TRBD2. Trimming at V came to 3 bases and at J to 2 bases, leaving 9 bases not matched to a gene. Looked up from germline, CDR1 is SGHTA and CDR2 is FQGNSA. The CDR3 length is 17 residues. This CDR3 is CASSFEQGLAKQETQYF. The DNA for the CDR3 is TGTGCCAGCAGCTTCGAACAGGGACTAGCGAAACAAGAGACCCAGTACTTC.

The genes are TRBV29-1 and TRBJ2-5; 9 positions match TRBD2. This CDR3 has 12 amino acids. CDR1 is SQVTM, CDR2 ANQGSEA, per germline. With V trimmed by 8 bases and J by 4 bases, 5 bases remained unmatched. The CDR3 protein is CSISGSRETQYF. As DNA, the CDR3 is TGCAGCATTAGCGGGAGTAGAGAGACCCAGTACTTC.

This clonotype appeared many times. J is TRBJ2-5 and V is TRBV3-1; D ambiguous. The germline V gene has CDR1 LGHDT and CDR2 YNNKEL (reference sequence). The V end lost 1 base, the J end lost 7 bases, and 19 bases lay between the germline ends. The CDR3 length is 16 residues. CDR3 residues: CASSQGPETNKRTQYF. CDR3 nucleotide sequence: TGTGCCAGCAGCCAAGGCCCAGAGACAAACAAGAGGACCCAGTACTTC.

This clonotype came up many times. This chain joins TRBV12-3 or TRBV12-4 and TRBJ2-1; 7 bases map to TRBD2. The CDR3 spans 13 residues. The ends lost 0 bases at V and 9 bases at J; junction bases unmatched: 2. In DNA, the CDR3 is TGTGCCAGCAGTTTAGCCTCGGGAGGTGAGCAGTTCTTC. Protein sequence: CASSLASGGEQFF.

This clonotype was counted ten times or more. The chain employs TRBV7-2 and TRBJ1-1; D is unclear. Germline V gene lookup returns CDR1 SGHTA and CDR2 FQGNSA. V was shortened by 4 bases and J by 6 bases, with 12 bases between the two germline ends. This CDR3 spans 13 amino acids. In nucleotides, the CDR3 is TGTGCCAGCAGCTCCCAAGTCCCCCCTGAAGCTTTCTTT. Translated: CASSSQVPPEAFF.

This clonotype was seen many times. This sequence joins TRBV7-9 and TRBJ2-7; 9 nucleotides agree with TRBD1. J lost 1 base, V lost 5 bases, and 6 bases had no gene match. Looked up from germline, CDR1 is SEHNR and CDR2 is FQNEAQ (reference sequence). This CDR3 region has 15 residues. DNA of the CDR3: TGTGCCAGCAGCAAGGACAGGGGTGCGTCCTACGAGCAGTACTTC. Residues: CASSKDRGASYEQYF.

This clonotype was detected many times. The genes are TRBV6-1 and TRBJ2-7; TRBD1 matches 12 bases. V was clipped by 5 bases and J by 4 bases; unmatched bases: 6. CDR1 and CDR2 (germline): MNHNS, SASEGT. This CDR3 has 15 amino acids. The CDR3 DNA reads TGTGCCAGCAGTCAGTCGGGACAGGGGGCGTACGAGCAGTACTTC. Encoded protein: CASSQSGQGAYEQYF.

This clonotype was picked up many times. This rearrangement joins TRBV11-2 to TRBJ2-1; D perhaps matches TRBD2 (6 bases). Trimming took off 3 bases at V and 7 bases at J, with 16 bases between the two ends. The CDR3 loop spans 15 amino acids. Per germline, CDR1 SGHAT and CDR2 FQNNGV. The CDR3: CASSLLRGRWNEQFF. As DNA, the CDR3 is TGTGCCAGCAGCTTGCTTAGAGGGAGGTGGAATGAGCAGTTCTTC.

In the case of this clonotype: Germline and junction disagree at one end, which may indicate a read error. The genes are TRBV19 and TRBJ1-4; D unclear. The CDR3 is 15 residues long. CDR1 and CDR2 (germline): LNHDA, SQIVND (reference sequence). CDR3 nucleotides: TGTACCAGTACACTTCACCCCAACGGGGTTGAAAAACTGTTTTTT. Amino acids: CTSTLHPNGVEKLFF.

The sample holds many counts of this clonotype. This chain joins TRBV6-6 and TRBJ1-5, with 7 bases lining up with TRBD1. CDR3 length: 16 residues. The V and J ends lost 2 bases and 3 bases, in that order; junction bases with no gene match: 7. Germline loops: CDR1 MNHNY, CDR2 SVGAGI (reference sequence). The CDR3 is CASSYLGTDSNQPQHF. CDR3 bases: TGTGCCAGCAGTTACCTCGGGACAGACTCCAATCAGCCCCAGCATTTT.

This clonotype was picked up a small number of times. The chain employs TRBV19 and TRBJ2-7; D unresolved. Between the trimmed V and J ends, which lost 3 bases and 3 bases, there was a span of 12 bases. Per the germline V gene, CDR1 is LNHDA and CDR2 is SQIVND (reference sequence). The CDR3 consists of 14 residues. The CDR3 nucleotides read TGTGCCAGTAGTATGTACGAAACCTACTACGAGCAGTACTTC. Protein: CASSMYETYYEQYF.